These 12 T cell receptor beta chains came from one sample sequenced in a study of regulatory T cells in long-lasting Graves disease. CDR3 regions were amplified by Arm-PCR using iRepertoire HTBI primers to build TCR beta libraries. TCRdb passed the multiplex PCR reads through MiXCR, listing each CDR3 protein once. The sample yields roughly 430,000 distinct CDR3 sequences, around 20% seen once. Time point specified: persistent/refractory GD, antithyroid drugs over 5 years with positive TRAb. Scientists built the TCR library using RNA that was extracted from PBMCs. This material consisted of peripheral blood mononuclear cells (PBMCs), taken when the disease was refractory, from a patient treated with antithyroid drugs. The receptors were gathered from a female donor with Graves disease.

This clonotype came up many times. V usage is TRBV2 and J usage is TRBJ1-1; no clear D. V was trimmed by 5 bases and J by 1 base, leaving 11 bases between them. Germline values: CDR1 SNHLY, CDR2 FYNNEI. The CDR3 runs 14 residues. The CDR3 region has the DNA TGTGCCAGCAGTATGGAGGGCTGGAACACTGAAGCTTTCTTT. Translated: CASSMEGWNTEAFF. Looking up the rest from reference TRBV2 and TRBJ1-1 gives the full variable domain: EPEVTQTPSHQVTQMGQEVILRCVPISNHLYFYWYRQILGQKVEFLVSFYNNEISEKSEIFDDQFSVERPDGSNFTLKIRSTKLEDSAMYFCASSMEGWNTEAFFGQGTRLTVV.

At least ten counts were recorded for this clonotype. This CDR3 is CASRGGLNYEQYF. Written as DNA, the CDR3 is TGTGCCAGCCGGGGAGGGCTAAACTACGAGCAGTACTTC. This rearrangement joins TRBV2 to TRBJ2-7; TRBD2 agrees at 7 bases. The V gene end was trimmed by 8 bases and the J gene end by 3 bases; junction bases not matched to a gene: 7. The CDR3 is made up of 13 amino acids. Germline CDR1 reads SNHLY; CDR2 reads FYNNEI.

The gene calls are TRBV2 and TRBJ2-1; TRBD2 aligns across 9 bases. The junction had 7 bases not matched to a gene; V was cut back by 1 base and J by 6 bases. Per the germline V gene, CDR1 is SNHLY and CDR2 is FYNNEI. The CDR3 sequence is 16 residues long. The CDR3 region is CASSEGEASGANEQFF. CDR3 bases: TGTGCCAGCAGTGAAGGTGAGGCTAGCGGGGCCAATGAGCAGTTCTTC.

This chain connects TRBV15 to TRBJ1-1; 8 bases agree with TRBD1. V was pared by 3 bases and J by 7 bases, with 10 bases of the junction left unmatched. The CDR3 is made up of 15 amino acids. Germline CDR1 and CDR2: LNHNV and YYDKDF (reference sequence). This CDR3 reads CATSRDRVRFGEAFF. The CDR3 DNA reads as TGTGCCACCAGCAGGGACAGGGTTCGATTTGGTGAAGCTTTCTTT.

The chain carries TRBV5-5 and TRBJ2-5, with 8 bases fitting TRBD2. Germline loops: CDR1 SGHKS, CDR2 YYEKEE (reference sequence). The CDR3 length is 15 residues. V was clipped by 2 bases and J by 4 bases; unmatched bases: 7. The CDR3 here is CASSFPGGRLETQYF. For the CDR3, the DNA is TGTGCCAGCAGCTTTCCGGGAGGGAGGTTAGAGACCCAGTACTTC.

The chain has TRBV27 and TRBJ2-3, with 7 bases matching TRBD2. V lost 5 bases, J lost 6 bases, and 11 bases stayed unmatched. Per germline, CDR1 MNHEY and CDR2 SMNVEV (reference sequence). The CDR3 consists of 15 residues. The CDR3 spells CASSPSAGVIDTQYF. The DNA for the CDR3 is TGTGCCAGCAGTCCCTCGGCGGGAGTGATCGATACGCAGTATTTT.

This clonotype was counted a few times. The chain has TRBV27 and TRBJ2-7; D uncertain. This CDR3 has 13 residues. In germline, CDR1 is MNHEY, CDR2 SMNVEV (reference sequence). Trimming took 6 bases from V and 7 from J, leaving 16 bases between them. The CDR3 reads CASSARPPGEQYF. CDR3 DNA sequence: TGTGCCAGCAGCGCCAGACCGCCTGGAGAGCAGTACTTC.

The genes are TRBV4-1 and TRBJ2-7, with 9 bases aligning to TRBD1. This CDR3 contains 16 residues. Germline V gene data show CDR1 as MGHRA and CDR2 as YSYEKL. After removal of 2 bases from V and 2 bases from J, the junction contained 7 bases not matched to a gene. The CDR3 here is CASSQPQDRGAYEQYF. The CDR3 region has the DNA TGCGCCAGCAGCCAACCCCAGGACAGGGGCGCCTACGAGCAGTACTTC.

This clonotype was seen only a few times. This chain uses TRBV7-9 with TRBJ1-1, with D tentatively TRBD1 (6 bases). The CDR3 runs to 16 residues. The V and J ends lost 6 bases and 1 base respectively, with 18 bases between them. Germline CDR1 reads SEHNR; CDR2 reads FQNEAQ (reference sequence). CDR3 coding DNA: TGTGCCAGCAGTCCCAGCCGGGGGCAGGGGAACACTGAAGCTTTCTTT. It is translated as CASSPSRGQGNTEAFF. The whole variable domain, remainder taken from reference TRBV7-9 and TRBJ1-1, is DTGVSQNPRHKITKRGQNVTFRCDPISEHNRLYWYRQTLGQGPEFLTYFQNEAQLEKSRLLSDRFSAERPKGSFSTLEIQRTEQGDSAMYLCASSPSRGQGNTEAFFGQGTRLTVV.

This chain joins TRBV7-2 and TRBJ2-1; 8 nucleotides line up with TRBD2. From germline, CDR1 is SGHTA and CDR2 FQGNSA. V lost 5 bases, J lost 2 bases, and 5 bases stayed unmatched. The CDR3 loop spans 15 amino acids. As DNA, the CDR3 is TGTGCCAGCAGCCCGACTAGCGACCCCTACAATGAGCAGTTCTTC. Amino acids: CASSPTSDPYNEQFF.

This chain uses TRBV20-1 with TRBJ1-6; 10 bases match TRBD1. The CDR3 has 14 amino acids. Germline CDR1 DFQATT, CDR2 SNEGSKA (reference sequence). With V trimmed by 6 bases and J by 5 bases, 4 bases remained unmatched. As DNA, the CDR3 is TGCAGTGCCAAGGGGACAGGGGATAATTCACCCCTCCACTTT. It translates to CSAKGTGDNSPLHF.

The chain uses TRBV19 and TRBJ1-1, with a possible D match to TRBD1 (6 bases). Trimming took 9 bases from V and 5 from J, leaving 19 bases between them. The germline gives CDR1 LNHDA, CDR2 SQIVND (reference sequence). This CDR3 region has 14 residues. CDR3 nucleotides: TGTGCCAGCACCCAGGGGACGGGGAGGACTGAAGCTTTCTTT. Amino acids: CASTQGTGRTEAFF.